These T cell receptor beta chains were read from a single sample in a study of cytomegalovirus exposure and HLA in healthy donors. Method: immunoSEQ multiplex PCR; TCRdb's copy keeps in-frame clones and lacks some. The sample has approximately 210,000 clones. The source material was PBMCs. These TCRs come from a woman in her thirties in good health and CMV-seropositive. Each CDR3 is given with its conserved first and last residue. A D gene is named only where the DNA matches it firmly.

V: TRBV14; J: TRBJ2-2; D: TRBD1; CDR3: CASIKGWTGDNTGELFF; DNA: TGTGCCAGCATTAAAGGGTGGACAGGGGATAACACCGGGGAGCTGTTTTTT
V: TRBV6-7; J: TRBJ2-1; D: TRBD1; CDR3: CASRLGDRNTNEQFF; DNA: TGTGCCAGCAGGTTGGGGGACAGAAATACCAATGAGCAGTTCTTC
V: TRBV10-3; J: TRBJ2-5; D: .; CDR3: CAISGGPDPVETQYF; DNA: TGTGCCATCAGTGGTGGCCCTGATCCCGTGGAGACCCAGTACTTC
V: TRBV11-2; J: TRBJ2-3; D: TRBD2; CDR3: CASSLEPAGGHPDTQYF; DNA: TGTGCCAGCAGCTTAGAGCCAGCGGGAGGCCATCCGGATACGCAGTATTTT
V: TRBV27; J: TRBJ2-5; D: .; CDR3: CASSLFASRGRRETQYF; DNA: TGTGCCAGCAGTTTATTCGCCTCCCGGGGGAGGAGAGAGACCCAGTACTTC
V: TRBV4-3; J: TRBJ2-7; D: TRBD1; CDR3: CASSQYEDRAGSYEQYF; DNA: TGCGCCAGCAGCCAATACGAGGACAGGGCTGGGTCCTACGAGCAGTACTTC
V: TRBV4-3; J: TRBJ2-1; D: TRBD2; CDR3: CASSQETSGRSNNEQFF; DNA: TGCGCCAGCAGCCAAGAGACTAGCGGGAGGTCGAACAATGAGCAGTTCTTC
V: TRBV29-1; J: TRBJ1-1; D: TRBD1; CDR3: CSVAGQLNTEAFF; DNA: TGCAGCGTTGCGGGACAGTTGAACACTGAAGCTTTCTTT
V: TRBV5-1; J: TRBJ2-3; D: TRBD2; CDR3: CASSSSPFSSGGNTDTQYF; DNA: TGCGCCAGCAGCTCCTCTCCTTTCTCTAGCGGGGGAAACACAGATACGCAGTATTTT
V: TRBV19; J: TRBJ1-4; D: .; CDR3: CASSSGTSNEKLFF; DNA: TGTGCCAGTAGTAGCGGGACGTCTAACGAAAAACTGTTTTTT
V: TRBV6-1; J: TRBJ2-7; D: .; CDR3: CASSEDERKSSYEQYF; DNA: TGTGCCAGCAGTGAAGATGAGAGAAAGAGCTCCTACGAGCAGTACTTC
V: TRBV29-1; J: TRBJ2-7; D: TRBD1; CDR3: CSVGLFHEQGYEQYF; DNA: TGCAGCGTTGGCCTATTCCACGAACAGGGGTACGAGCAGTACTTC